This T cell receptor (beta chain) was sequenced for a study of human T cells and chemical hapten exposure. Germline V gene lookup returns CDR1 DFQATT and CDR2 SNEGSKA (reference sequence). The CDR3 consists of 16 residues. Trimming shortened V by 3 bases and J by 4 bases, and 20 bases separated the two germline ends. Indicated time point: pre-sensitization, week 0. Treatment defined: therapeutic diphenylcyclopropenone sensitization with weekly scalp DPC. TCRdb re-called the RACE reads through MiXCR, storing one row per CDR3 protein. Of fewer than 350,000 distinct CDR3 sequences detected, about 7.7% appear once; the ten largest clones hold roughly 1.2%.

The rearrangement links TRBV20-1 to TRBJ2-3; the D gene is possibly TRBD1 (6 bases). The origin of this receptor is a man between 18 and 29 years old with alopecia areata. Some clones in this sample may be carry-over from other donors' samples. The sample was whole blood, taken in connection with sensitization to the hapten diphenylcyclopropenone (DPC). CDR3 amino acids: CSASNLRGPRSDTQYF. The CDR3 bases are TGCAGTGCTAGCAATCTCAGGGGCCCAAGGTCAGATACGCAGTATTTT.